A single sample gave rise to the 24 T cell receptor beta chains below, sequenced in a study of radiotherapy plus CTLA-4 blockade in lung cancer. Produced via immunoSEQ multiplex PCR; TCRdb's table is partial and in-frame only. This sample carries more than 35,000 clones, approximately 85% of them seen once, and the ten largest clones take about 6%. The starting material was peripheral blood, obtained from a patient treated with radiotherapy plus ipilimumab. These TCRs come from a human donor with non-small cell lung cancer who had stable disease on radiotherapy plus ipilimumab.

This clone was found once. The V and J genes are TRBV5-1 and TRBJ2-1; 7 bases are shared with TRBD1. With 0 bases clipped from V and 8 bases from J, the junction kept 8 bases outside the gene matches. CDR3 size: 15 residues. Germline V lookup: CDR1 SGHRS, CDR2 YFSETQ. CDR3 sequence: CASSLEGQIFDEQFF. The CDR3 nucleotides read TGCGCCAGCAGCTTGGAGGGACAGATATTCGATGAGCAGTTCTTC. Full variable domain (outside the CDR3, taken from reference TRBV5-1 and TRBJ2-1): KAGVTQTPRYLIKTRGQQVTLSCSPISGHRSVSWYQQTPGQGLQFLFEYFSETQRNKGNFPGRFSGRQFSNSRSEMNVSTLELGDSALYLCASSLEGQIFDEQFFGPGTRLTVL.

The rearrangement joins TRBV18 to TRBJ2-2; D gene ambiguous. From germline, CDR1 is KGHSH and CDR2 LQKENI. The CDR3 totals 17 residues. V was trimmed by 3 bases and J by 0 bases, leaving 14 bases between them. CDR3 sequence: CASSPTMRPANTGELFF. The CDR3, as DNA: TGTGCCAGCTCACCCACAATGAGGCCTGCGAACACCGGGGAGCTGTTTTTT.

The sample holds one count of this clone. V and J are TRBV19 and TRBJ1-1; a weak D match, TRBD1 (5 bases). This CDR3 has 15 amino acids. Germline values: CDR1 LNHDA, CDR2 SQIVND (reference sequence). Trimming cost V 5 bases and J 4 bases, with 17 bases left between them. The CDR3 coding sequence is TGTGCCAGTAGTGGGACCCGGGGGGGGATCACTGAAGCTTTCTTT. Its protein product is CASSGTRGGITEAFF.

This clone came up once. This rearrangement joins TRBV9 to TRBJ2-1, with 10 nucleotides matching TRBD2. J was trimmed by 4 bases and V by 0 bases; bases with no gene match: 7. This CDR3 is 17 amino acids long. The V gene's germline CDR1 is SGDLS and CDR2 YYNGEE. For the CDR3, the DNA is TGTGCCAGCAGCGTAGCGGTGTCGACTAGCGGGTACAATGAGCAGTTCTTC. This sequence encodes CASSVAVSTSGYNEQFF.

The rearrangement uses TRBV13 and TRBJ2-7; D possibly corresponds to TRBD1 (5 bases). This CDR3 has 14 residues. CDR1 is PRHDT, CDR2 FYEKMQ, per germline (reference sequence). Trimming pared 5 bases from V and 3 bases from J, leaving 14 bases between. CDR3 region: CASSKGRNSYEQYF. The CDR3 nucleotides read TGTGCCAGCAGCAAGGGGCGGAATAGCTACGAGCAGTACTTC.

The CDR3 is CASSEASGSQETQYF. The CDR3 nucleotides read TGTGCCAGCAGTGAAGCTAGCGGGAGCCAAGAGACCCAGTACTTC. The V gene is TRBV6-1, the J gene TRBJ2-5, with 9 bases aligning to TRBD2. The V and J ends lost 0 bases and 1 base, in that order; junction bases with no gene match: 0. Germline V gene data show CDR1 as MNHNS and CDR2 as SASEGT. CDR3 length: 15 residues.

The V gene is TRBV5-1, the J gene TRBJ2-1, with 11 bases matching TRBD2. J gave up 7 bases and V 4 bases, and 10 bases lay outside the gene matches. The CDR3 length is 16 residues. Germline loops: CDR1 SGHRS, CDR2 YFSETQ. CDR3 nucleotide sequence: TGCGCCAGCAGCCCACAACTAGCGGGAGTGGGTAATGAGCAGTTCTTC. Its protein is CASSPQLAGVGNEQFF.

This chain connects TRBV11-2 to TRBJ1-2; D is perhaps TRBD1 (5 bases). The CDR3 has 14 amino acids. Looked up from germline, CDR1 is SGHAT and CDR2 is FQNNGV. V lost 8 bases and J lost 4, with 17 bases in between. As DNA, the CDR3 is TGTGCCAGCCCCTCCCCGAGACAGAGCTATGGCTACACCTTC. Residues: CASPSPRQSYGYTF.

The chain recombines TRBV28 with TRBJ2-7; D ambiguous. Germline loops: CDR1 MDHEN, CDR2 SYDVKM. Trimming pared 2 bases from V and 7 bases from J, leaving 15 bases between. This CDR3 spans 14 amino acids. Written as DNA, the CDR3 is TGTGCCAGCAGTTTACGTGGCAGGTCTGGGGAGCAGTACTTC. This sequence encodes CASSLRGRSGEQYF.

This clone was counted only a few times. V is TRBV7-9 and J is TRBJ2-1, with 10 bases fitting TRBD2. V trimming: 4 bases; J trimming: 10 bases; junction bases outside the gene matches: 7. The germline V gene has CDR1 SEHNR and CDR2 FQNEAQ (reference sequence). The CDR3 loop spans 14 amino acids. Here the CDR3 reads CASSSWTSGGEQFF. The CDR3 DNA reads TGTGCCAGCAGCTCCTGGACTAGCGGAGGCGAGCAGTTCTTC. The full variable domain, rest sourced from reference TRBV7-9 and TRBJ2-1, is DTGVSQNPRHKITKRGQNVTFRCDPISEHNRLYWYRQTLGQGPEFLTYFQNEAQLEKSRLLSDRFSAERPKGSFSTLEIQRTEQGDSAMYLCASSSWTSGGEQFFGPGTRLTVL.

This clone appeared a single time. The chain carries TRBV27 and TRBJ2-7, with 8 bases aligning to TRBD1. Germline lookup yields CDR1 MNHEY and CDR2 SMNVEV (reference sequence). The length of the CDR3 is 14 residues. V lost 3 bases, J lost 3 bases, and 4 bases stayed unmatched. CDR3 coding DNA: TGTGCCAGCAGTTTTCCTGACAGGGGCTACGAGCAGTACTTC. Translating it yields CASSFPDRGYEQYF.

The rearrangement joins TRBV7-2 to TRBJ2-5, with 9 bases lining up with TRBD2. Germline V gives CDR1 SGHTA, CDR2 FQGNSA. This CDR3 region has 15 residues. V lost 5 bases to trimming and J lost 6 bases; unmatched junction nucleotides: 10. Here the CDR3 reads CASSPTSGPEKTQYF. The CDR3 bases are TGTGCCAGCAGCCCGACTAGCGGCCCTGAGAAGACCCAGTACTTC.

The chain employs TRBV4-2 and TRBJ2-7; weak D call: TRBD2 (7 bases). This CDR3 has 16 residues. Germline loops: CDR1 LGHNA, CDR2 YNFKEQ. The V end was cut by 0 bases, the J end by 2 bases, with 14 bases between. The CDR3 DNA reads TGTGCCAGCAGCCAAGAAATTCAGGGGACTACCTACGAGCAGTACTTC. Protein product: CASSQEIQGTTYEQYF.

V gene TRBV9 combines with J gene TRBJ2-1; possibly TRBD2 for D (5 bases). In germline, CDR1 is SGDLS, CDR2 YYNGEE. Trimming left V 3 bases short and J 4 bases short, with 11 bases between. The CDR3 runs to 14 residues. CDR3 amino acids: CASSADLTYNEQFF. The CDR3 DNA sequence: TGTGCCAGCAGCGCGGACTTAACTTACAATGAGCAGTTCTTC. The full variable domain, with the rest looked up from reference TRBV9 and TRBJ2-1, is DSGVTQTPKHLITATGQRVTLRCSPRSGDLSVYWYQQSLDQGLQFLIQYYNGEERAKGNILERFSAQQFPDLHSELNLSSLELGDSALYFCASSADLTYNEQFFGPGTRLTVL.

V and J are TRBV29-1 and TRBJ2-1; 7 nucleotides match TRBD1. This CDR3 region has 17 residues. The junction had 13 bases not matched to a gene; V was cut back by 5 bases and J by 0 bases. Per germline, CDR1 SQVTM and CDR2 ANQGSEA. This chain's CDR3 is CSVRTYRGSSSYNEQFF. DNA of the CDR3: TGCAGCGTTCGCACTTACAGGGGATCGAGCTCCTACAATGAGCAGTTCTTC.

The chain links TRBV2 to TRBJ2-3, with D perhaps matching TRBD2 (5 bases). Trimming stripped 10 bases from V and 2 bases from J, with 13 bases between. Germline CDR1 and CDR2: SNHLY and FYNNEI. The CDR3 is 13 residues long. The CDR3, as DNA: TGTGCCACAAAGGGAGCGGTCACAGATACGCAGTATTTT. It translates to CATKGAVTDTQYF.

V is TRBV19 and J is TRBJ2-1, with 8 bases that match TRBD2. CDR1 and CDR2 (germline): LNHDA, SQIVND (reference sequence). J gave up 1 base and V 4 bases, and 6 bases lay outside the gene matches. The CDR3 covers 16 residues. CDR3 DNA sequence: TGTGCCAGTAGTAAGGGTACTAGCGGATCCTACAATGAGCAGTTCTTC. This translates into CASSKGTSGSYNEQFF.

In DNA, the CDR3 is TGTGCCAGCAGTTTTCACACTAGCGGAGTCTACAATGAGCAGTTCTTC. Protein: CASSFHTSGVYNEQFF. The chain couples TRBV5-4 to TRBJ2-1; 8 bases map to TRBD2. V lost 5 bases to trimming and J lost 3 bases; unmatched junction nucleotides: 10. This CDR3 is built from 16 residues. Germline values: CDR1 SGHNT, CDR2 YYREEE (reference sequence).

The rearrangement links TRBV7-8 to TRBJ2-1; D is unresolved. Per germline, CDR1 SGHVS and CDR2 FQNEAQ. The CDR3 contains 13 residues. With 1 base removed from V and 6 bases from J, the gap between germline ends came to 7 bases. The chain's CDR3 is CASSLGRSNEQFF. The DNA of the CDR3 is TGTGCCAGCAGCTTAGGAAGGAGCAATGAGCAGTTCTTC.

The CDR3 coding sequence is TGTGCCAGCAGTTCTGGTGGCAGGGAACGGGGCTACACCTTC. Protein product: CASSSGGRERGYTF. The genes are TRBV7-2 and TRBJ1-2; D perhaps matches TRBD1 (5 bases). This CDR3 is 14 amino acids long. The V end was cut by 6 bases, the J end by 8 bases, with 19 bases between. Germline loops: CDR1 SGHTA, CDR2 FQGNSA.

About this clone itself: Distinct nucleotide sequences in the sample also encode this CDR3. This sequence joins TRBV9 and TRBJ2-7; the match to TRBD2 covers 7 bases. The CDR3 has 14 amino acids. V gave up 6 bases and J gave up 3 bases; unmatched junction bases: 9. Germline lookup yields CDR1 SGDLS and CDR2 YYNGEE. CDR3 sequence reads: CASMTGGPHYEQYF. The DNA for the CDR3 is TGTGCCAGCATGACGGGGGGACCACACTACGAGCAGTACTTC.

This clone was counted a few times. CDR3 in DNA: TGTGCCAGCAGCTTAAGAGGGACCGGCGCTAGCGGTCTACGCAATGAGCAGTTCTTC. Its protein is CASSLRGTGASGLRNEQFF. The chain recombines TRBV7-9 with TRBJ2-1; 7 nucleotides match TRBD2. Looked up from germline, CDR1 is SEHNR and CDR2 is FQNEAQ (reference sequence). The CDR3 sequence is 19 residues long. With 2 bases clipped from V and 6 bases from J, the junction kept 19 bases outside the gene matches.

The chain carries TRBV6-5 and TRBJ2-7; D may be TRBD2 (5 bases). Germline values: CDR1 MNHEY, CDR2 SVGAGI. The CDR3 length is 13 residues. V dropped 4 bases and J dropped 3 bases, with 10 bases sitting between them. The CDR3 is CASSSSGGYEQYF. The DNA of the CDR3 is TGTGCCAGCAGTTCGAGTGGAGGCTACGAGCAGTACTTC.

The chain employs TRBV4-3 and TRBJ2-1, with D tentatively TRBD2 (5 bases). The CDR3 extends over 15 amino acids. The germline V gene encodes CDR1 LGHNA and CDR2 YSLEER. Trimming removed 4 bases from V and 4 bases from J, with 14 bases in between. The CDR3 is CASSRSDLGYNEQFF. The CDR3 DNA reads as TGCGCCAGCAGCCGCTCGGACTTGGGTTACAATGAGCAGTTCTTC.